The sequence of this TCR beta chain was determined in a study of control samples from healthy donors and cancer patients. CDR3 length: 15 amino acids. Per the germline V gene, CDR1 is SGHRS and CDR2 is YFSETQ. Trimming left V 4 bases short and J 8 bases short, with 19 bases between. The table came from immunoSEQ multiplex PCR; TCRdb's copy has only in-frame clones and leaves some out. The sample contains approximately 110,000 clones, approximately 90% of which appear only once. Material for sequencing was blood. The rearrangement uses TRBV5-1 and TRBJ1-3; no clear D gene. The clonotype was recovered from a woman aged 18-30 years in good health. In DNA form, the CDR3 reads TGCGCCAGCAGCCGTGGAGGGTTAAAAGGAGACACCATATATTTT. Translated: CASSRGGLKGDTIYF.